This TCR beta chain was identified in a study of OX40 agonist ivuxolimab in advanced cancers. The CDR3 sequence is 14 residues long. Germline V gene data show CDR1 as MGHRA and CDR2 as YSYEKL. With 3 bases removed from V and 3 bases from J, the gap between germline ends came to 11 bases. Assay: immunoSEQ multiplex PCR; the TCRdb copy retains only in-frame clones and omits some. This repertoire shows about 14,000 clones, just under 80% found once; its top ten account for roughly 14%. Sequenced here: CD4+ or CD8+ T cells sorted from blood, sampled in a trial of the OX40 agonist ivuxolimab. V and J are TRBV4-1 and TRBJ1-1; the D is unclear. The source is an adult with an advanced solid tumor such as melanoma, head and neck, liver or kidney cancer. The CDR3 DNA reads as TGCGCCAGCAGCCACGAGGGCGAATACACTGAAGCTTTCTTT. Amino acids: CASSHEGEYTEAFF.